A single sample gave rise to the 8 T cell receptor beta chains below, sequenced in a study of blood T cell repertoires in COVID-19. The table came from immunoSEQ multiplex PCR; TCRdb's copy has only in-frame clones and leaves some out. The repertoire holds fewer than 110,000 clones, with 89% as singletons. Material: peripheral blood. These receptors were taken from a woman older than 75 in a cohort sampled during active COVID-19.

The chain carries TRBV15 and TRBJ1-2; D not certain. This CDR3 has 17 residues. Trimming took off 0 bases at V and 2 bases at J, with 16 bases between the two ends. Looked up from germline, CDR1 is LNHNV and CDR2 is YYDKDF (reference sequence). This CDR3 is CATSRDFIEEVNYGYTF. The CDR3, as DNA: TGTGCCACCAGCAGAGATTTCATAGAGGAGGTAAACTATGGCTACACCTTC.

This clone was detected a few times. CDR3 in DNA: TGTGCCAGCAGTTCACCTGGACTAGCGTCCCGGGGGGAGCAGTTCTTC. Translated, it gives CASSSPGLASRGEQFF. The chain uses TRBV27 and TRBJ2-1, with 9 nucleotides matching TRBD2. There are 16 residues in the CDR3. Per the germline V gene, CDR1 is MNHEY and CDR2 is SMNVEV (reference sequence). V was pared by 4 bases and J by 10 bases, with 14 bases of the junction left unmatched.

The V gene is TRBV5-1, the J gene TRBJ2-2; 7 nucleotides align to TRBD1. The CDR3 has 14 residues. The trim removed 5 bases at V and 6 bases at J, leaving 7 bases unmatched. Germline V lookup: CDR1 SGHRS, CDR2 YFSETQ. CDR3 sequence reads: CASRAGTDSGELFF. In nucleotides, the CDR3 is TGCGCCAGCAGGGCCGGGACAGATTCCGGGGAGCTGTTTTTT.

The genes are TRBV13 and TRBJ2-5; 7 bases are shared with TRBD1. In germline, CDR1 is PRHDT, CDR2 FYEKMQ (reference sequence). Trimming cost V 1 base and J 1 base; bases outside gene matches: 6. The CDR3 covers 16 residues. The CDR3 DNA reads TGTGCCAGCAGCTTAGTCTCAGGGGACAGCCAAGAGACCCAGTACTTC. Protein: CASSLVSGDSQETQYF.

The chain carries TRBV6-5 and TRBJ2-1, with TRBD1 identical over 9 bases. CDR3 length: 14 amino acids. V was clipped by 5 bases and J by 2 bases; unmatched bases: 1. Germline V CDR1 and CDR2: MNHEY, SVGAGI. CDR3: CASSRQGAYNEQFF. CDR3 coding DNA: TGTGCCAGCAGTAGACAGGGGGCCTACAATGAGCAGTTCTTC.

This chain connects TRBV5-1 to TRBJ2-5, with D possibly being TRBD2 (6 bases). The CDR3 sequence is 12 residues long. The germline V gene encodes CDR1 SGHRS and CDR2 YFSETQ. V lost 5 bases, J lost 4 bases, and 9 bases lay in between. The chain's CDR3 is CASRQEGETQYF. The DNA of the CDR3 is TGCGCCAGCAGACAGGAGGGAGAGACCCAGTACTTC.

The rearrangement uses TRBV9 and TRBJ2-5; D is unclear. V gave up 2 bases and J gave up 4 bases, with 6 bases separating them. The CDR3 length is 12 residues. Germline loops: CDR1 SGDLS, CDR2 YYNGEE. CDR3 nucleotides: TGTGCCAGCAGCGTGACGGGAGAGACCCAGTACTTC. It specifies CASSVTGETQYF.

The table lists this clone with a count of one. The V gene is TRBV5-1, the J gene TRBJ2-7; D remains unclear. The ends were cut back, 3 bases at V and 7 bases at J, with 8 bases in the middle. Germline lookup yields CDR1 SGHRS and CDR2 YFSETQ. The CDR3 runs 11 residues. For the CDR3, the DNA is TGCGCCAGCAGCTACCGACAAGAGCAGTACTTC. Its translation is CASSYRQEQYF.